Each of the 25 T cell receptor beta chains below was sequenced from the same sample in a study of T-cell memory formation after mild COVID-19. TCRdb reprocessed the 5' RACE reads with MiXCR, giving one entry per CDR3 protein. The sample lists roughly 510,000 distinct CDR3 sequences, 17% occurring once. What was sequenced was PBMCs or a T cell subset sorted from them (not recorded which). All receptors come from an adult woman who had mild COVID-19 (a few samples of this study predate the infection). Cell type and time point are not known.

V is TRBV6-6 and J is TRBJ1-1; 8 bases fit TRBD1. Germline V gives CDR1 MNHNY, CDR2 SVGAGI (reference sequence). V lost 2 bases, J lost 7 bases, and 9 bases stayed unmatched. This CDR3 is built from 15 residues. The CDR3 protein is CASSYGQGVFHEAFF. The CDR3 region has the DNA TGTGCCAGCAGTTACGGACAGGGAGTCTTCCATGAAGCTTTCTTT.

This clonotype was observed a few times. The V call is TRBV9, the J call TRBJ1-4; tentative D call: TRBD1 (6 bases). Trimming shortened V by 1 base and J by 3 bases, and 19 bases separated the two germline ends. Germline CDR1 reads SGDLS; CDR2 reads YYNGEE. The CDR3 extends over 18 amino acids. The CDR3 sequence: CASSVSPGPGHPNEKLFF. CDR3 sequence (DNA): TGTGCCAGCAGCGTATCTCCAGGGCCGGGACACCCTAATGAAAAACTGTTTTTT.

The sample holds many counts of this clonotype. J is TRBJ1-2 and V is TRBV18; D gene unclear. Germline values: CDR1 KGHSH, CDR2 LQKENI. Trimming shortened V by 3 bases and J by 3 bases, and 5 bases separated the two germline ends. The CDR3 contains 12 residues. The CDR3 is CASSPGDYGYTF. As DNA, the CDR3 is TGTGCCAGCTCACCCGGGGACTATGGCTACACCTTC.

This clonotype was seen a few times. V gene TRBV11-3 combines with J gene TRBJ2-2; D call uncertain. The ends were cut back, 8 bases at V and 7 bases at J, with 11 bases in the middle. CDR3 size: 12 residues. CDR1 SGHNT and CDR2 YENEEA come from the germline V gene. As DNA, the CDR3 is TGTGCCAGCGGGCATGTCGGCGGGGAGCTGTTTTTT. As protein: CASGHVGGELFF.

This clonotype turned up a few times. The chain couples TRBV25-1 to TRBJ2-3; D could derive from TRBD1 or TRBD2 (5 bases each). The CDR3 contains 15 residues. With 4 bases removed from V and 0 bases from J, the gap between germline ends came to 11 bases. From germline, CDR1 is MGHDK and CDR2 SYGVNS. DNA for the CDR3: TGTGCCAGCAGTGCTCGACGGGACAGCACAGATACGCAGTATTTT. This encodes CASSARRDSTDTQYF.

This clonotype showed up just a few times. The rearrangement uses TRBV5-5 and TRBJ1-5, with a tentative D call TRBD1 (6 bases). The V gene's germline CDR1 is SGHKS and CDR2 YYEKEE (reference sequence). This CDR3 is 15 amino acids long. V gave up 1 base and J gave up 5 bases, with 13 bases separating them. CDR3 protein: CASSLNRVPYQPQHF. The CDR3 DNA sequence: TGTGCCAGCAGCTTGAACAGGGTGCCCTATCAGCCCCAGCATTTT.

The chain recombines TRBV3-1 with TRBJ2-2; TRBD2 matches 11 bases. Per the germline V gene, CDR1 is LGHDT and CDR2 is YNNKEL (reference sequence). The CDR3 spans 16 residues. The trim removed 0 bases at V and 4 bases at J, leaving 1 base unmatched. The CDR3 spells CASSQDGTSGTGELFF. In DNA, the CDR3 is TGTGCCAGCAGCCAAGACGGGACTAGCGGCACCGGGGAGCTGTTTTTT.

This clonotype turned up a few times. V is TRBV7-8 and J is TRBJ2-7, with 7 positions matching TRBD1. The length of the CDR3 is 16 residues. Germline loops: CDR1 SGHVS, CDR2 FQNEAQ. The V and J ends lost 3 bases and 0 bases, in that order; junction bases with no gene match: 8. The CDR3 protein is CASSFAPGTASYEQYF. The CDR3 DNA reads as TGTGCCAGCAGCTTCGCACCCGGGACAGCCTCCTACGAGCAGTACTTC.

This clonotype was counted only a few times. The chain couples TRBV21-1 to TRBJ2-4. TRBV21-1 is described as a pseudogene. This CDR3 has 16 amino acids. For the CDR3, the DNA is TGTGCCAGCAGCCATAAGGTCCACAGATCCAAAAACATTCAGTACTTC. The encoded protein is CASSHKVHRSKNIQYF.

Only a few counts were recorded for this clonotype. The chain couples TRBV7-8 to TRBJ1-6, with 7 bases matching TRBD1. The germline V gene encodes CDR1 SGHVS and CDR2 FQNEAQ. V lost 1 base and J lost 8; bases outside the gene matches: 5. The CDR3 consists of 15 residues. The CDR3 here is CASSLGATGHSPLHF. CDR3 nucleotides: TGTGCCAGCAGCTTAGGGGCGACAGGGCATTCACCCCTCCACTTT.

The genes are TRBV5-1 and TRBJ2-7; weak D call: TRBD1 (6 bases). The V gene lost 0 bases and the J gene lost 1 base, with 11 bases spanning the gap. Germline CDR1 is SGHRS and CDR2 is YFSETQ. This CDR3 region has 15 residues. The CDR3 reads CASSLVWGLSYEQYF. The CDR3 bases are TGCGCCAGCAGCTTGGTTTGGGGGCTATCCTACGAGCAGTACTTC.

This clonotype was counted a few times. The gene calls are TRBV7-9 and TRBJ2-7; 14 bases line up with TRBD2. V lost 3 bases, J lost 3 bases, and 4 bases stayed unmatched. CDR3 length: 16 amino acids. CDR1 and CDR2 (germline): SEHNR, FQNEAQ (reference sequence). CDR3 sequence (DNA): TGTGCCAGCAGCTTCGGGACTAGCGGGAGTCTCTACGAGCAGTACTTC. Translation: CASSFGTSGSLYEQYF.

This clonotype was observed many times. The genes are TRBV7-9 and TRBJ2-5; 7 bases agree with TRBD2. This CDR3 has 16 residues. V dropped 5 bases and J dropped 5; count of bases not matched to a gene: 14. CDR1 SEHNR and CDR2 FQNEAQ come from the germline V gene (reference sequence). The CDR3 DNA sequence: TGTGCCAGCAGCCTCGGACTAGTCGAGGTGGGGGAGACCCAGTACTTC. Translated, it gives CASSLGLVEVGETQYF.

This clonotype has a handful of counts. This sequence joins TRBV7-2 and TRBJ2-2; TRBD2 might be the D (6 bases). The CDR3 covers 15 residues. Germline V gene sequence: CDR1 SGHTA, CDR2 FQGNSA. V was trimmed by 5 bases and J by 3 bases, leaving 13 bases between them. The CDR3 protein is CASSEGGVYTGELFF. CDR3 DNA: TGTGCCAGCAGCGAAGGCGGGGTATACACCGGGGAGCTGTTTTTT.

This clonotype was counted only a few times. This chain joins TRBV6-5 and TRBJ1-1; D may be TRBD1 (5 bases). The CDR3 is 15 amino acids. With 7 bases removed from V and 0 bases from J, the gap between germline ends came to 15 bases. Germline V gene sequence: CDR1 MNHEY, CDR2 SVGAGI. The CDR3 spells CASTPPGRMNTEAFF. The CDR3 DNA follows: TGTGCCAGCACTCCCCCAGGGCGGATGAACACTGAAGCTTTCTTT.

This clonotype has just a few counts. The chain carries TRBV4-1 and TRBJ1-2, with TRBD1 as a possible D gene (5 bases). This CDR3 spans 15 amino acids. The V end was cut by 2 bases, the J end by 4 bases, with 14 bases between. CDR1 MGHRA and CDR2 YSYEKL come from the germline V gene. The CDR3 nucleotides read TGCGCCAGCAGCCAATCTGACAGTGGGAGCTATGGCTACACCTTC. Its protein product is CASSQSDSGSYGYTF.

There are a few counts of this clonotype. The CDR3 loop reads CASSKLSIMYTF. CDR3 nucleotide sequence: TGTGCCAGCAGCAAATTGTCGATTATGTACACCTTC. The rearrangement uses TRBV12-3 or TRBV12-4 and TRBJ1-2; no reliable D call. CDR3 length: 12 amino acids. Trimming removed 6 bases at V and 11 bases at J, with 16 bases between.

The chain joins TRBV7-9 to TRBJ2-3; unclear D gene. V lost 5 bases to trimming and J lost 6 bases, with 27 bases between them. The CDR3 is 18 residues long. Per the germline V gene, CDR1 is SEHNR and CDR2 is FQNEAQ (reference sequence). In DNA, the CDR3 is TGTGCCAGCAGCCGCTCGAATAAGTCGTCAAGCTTACGGGATACGCAGTATTTT. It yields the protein CASSRSNKSSSLRDTQYF.

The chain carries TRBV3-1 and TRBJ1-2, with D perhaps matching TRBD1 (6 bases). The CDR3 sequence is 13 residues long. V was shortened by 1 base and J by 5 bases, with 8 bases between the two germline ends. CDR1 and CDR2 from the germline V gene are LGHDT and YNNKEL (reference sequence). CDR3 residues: CASSQGTEYGYTF. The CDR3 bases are TGTGCCAGCAGCCAAGGGACAGAGTATGGCTACACCTTC.

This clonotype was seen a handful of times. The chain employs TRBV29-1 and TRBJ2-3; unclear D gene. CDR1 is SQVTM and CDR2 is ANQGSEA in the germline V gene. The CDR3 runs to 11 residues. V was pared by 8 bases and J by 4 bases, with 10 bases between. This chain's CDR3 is CSSRPADTQYF. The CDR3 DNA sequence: TGCAGCTCTCGGCCCGCAGATACGCAGTATTTT.

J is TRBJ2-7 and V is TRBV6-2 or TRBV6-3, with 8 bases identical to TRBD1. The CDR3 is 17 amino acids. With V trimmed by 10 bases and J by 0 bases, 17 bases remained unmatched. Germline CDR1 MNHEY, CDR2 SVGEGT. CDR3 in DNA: TGTGCCACTTCGGAGGGACAGGAGAAAACCAGCTCCTACGAGCAGTACTTC. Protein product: CATSEGQEKTSSYEQYF.

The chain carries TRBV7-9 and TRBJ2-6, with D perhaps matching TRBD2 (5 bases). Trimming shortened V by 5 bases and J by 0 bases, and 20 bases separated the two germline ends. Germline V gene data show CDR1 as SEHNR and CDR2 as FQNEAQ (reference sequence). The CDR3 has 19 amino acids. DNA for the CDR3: TGTGCCAGCAGCCAATCAGAGGGCGTCTCCAGCTCTGGGGCCAACGTCCTGACTTTC. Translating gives CASSQSEGVSSSGANVLTF.

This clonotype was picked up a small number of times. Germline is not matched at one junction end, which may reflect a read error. Written as DNA, the CDR3 is TGTGCTAGCAGCTCAGGGGGACCGTTCAACCATCAGCCCCAGCATTTT. It yields the protein CASSSGGPFNHQPQHF. The rearrangement links TRBV7-7 to TRBJ1-5, with 7 bases aligning to TRBD1. The CDR3 consists of 16 residues. Germline CDR1 SSHAT, CDR2 FNYEAQ (reference sequence). The full variable domain, with the rest looked up from reference TRBV7-7 and TRBJ1-5, is GAGVSQSPRYKVTKRGQDVTLRCDPISSHATLYWYQQALGQGPEFLTYFNYEAQPDKSGLPSDRFSAERPEGSISTLTIQRTEQRDSAMYRCASSSGGPFNHQPQHFGDGTRLSIL.

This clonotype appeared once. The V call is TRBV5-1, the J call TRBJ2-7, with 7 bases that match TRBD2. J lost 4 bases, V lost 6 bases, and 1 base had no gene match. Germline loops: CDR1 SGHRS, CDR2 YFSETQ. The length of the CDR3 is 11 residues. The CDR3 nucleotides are TGCGCCAGCATGGGAGGGTACGAGCAGTACTTC. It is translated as CASMGGYEQYF.

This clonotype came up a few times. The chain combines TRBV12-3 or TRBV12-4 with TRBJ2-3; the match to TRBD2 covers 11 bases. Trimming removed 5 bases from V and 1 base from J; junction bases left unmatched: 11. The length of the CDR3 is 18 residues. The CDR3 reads CASSTTVAGGIRTDTQYF. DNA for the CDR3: TGTGCCAGCAGTACAACTGTAGCGGGAGGGATCCGCACAGATACGCAGTATTTT.